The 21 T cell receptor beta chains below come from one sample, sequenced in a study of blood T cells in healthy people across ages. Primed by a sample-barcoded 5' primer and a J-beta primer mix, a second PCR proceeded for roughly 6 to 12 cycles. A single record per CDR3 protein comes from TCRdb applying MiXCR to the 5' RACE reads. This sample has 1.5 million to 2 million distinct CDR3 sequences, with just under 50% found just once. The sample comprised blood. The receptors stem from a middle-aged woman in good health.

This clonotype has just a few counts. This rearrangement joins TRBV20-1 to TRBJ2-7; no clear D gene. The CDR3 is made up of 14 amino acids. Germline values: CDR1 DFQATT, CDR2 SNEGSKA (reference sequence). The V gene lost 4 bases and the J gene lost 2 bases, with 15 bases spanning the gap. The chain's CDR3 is CSAIGIRPPYEQYF. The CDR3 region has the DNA TGCAGTGCTATAGGAATACGGCCCCCCTACGAGCAGTACTTC.

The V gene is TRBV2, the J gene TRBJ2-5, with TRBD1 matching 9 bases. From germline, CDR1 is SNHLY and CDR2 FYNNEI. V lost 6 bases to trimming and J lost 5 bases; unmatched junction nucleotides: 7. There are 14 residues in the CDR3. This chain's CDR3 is CASRAQQGAETQYF. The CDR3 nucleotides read TGTGCCAGCAGGGCCCAACAGGGGGCGGAGACCCAGTACTTC.

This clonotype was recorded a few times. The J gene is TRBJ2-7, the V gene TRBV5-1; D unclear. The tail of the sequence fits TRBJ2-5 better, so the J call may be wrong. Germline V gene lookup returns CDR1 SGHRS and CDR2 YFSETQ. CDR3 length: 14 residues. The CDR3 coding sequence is TGCGCCAGCAGCTTGTTAGGTTTCCAAGAGACCCAGTACTTC. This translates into CASSLLGFQETQYF.

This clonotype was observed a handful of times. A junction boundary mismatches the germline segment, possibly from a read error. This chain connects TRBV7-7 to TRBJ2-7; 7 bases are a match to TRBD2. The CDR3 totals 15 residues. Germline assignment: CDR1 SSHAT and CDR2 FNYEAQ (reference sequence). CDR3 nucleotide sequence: TGTGCTAGCAGCTTAGAGTGGGGGGGAGACTACGAGCAGTACTTC. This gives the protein CASSLEWGGDYEQYF. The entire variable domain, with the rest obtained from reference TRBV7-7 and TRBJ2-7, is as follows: GAGVSQSPRYKVTKRGQDVTLRCDPISSHATLYWYQQALGQGPEFLTYFNYEAQPDKSGLPSDRFSAERPEGSISTLTIQRTEQRDSAMYRCASSLEWGGDYEQYFGPGTRLTVT.

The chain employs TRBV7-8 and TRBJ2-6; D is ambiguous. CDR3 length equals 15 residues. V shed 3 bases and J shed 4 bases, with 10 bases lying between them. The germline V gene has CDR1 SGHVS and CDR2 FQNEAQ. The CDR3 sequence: CASSLALPGANVLTF. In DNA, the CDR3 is TGTGCCAGCAGCTTGGCTTTACCCGGGGCCAACGTCCTGACTTTC.

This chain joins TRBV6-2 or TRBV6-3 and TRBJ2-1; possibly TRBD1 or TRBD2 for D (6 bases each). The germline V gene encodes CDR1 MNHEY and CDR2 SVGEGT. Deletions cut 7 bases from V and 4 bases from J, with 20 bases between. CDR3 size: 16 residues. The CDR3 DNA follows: TGTGCCAGCATCTTATCTGGGGGGCTCCCTTACAATGAGCAGTTCTTC. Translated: CASILSGGLPYNEQFF.

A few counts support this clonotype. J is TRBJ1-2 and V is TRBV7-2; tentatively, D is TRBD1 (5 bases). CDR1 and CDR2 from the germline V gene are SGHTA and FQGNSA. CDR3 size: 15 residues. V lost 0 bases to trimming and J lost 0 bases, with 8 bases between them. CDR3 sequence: CASSLATDSNYGYTF. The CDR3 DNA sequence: TGTGCCAGCAGCTTAGCGACAGATTCTAACTATGGCTACACCTTC.

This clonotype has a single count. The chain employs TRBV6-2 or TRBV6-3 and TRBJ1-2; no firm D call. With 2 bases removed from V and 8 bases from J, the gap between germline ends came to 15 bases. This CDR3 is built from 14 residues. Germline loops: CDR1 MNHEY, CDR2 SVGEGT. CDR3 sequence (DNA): TGTGCCAGCAGTTACGATGCAAGGCCCGCCGGCTACACCTTC. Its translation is CASSYDARPAGYTF.

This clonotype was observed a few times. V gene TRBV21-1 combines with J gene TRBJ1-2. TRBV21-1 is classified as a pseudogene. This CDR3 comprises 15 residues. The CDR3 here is CASSNRLKTNYGYTF. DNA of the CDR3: TGTGCCAGCAGCAACCGCCTCAAGACTAACTATGGCTACACCTTC.

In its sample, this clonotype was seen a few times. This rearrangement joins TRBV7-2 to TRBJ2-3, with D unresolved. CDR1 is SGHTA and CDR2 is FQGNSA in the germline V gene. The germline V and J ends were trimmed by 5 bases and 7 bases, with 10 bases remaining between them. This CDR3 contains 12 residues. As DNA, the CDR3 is TGTGCCAGCAGCCCGAGAAGGTATACGCAGTATTTT. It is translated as CASSPRRYTQYF.

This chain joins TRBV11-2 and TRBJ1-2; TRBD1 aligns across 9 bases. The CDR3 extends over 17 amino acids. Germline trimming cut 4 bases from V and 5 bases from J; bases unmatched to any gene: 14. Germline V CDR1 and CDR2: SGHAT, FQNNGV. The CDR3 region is CASSSGLRTGTGYGYTF. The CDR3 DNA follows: TGTGCCAGCAGCTCGGGGCTTCGTACCGGGACAGGGTATGGCTACACCTTC.

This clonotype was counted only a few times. Written as DNA, the CDR3 is TGTGCCAGCAGCTTAACGGGACTGCTCGGAGAGACCCAGTACTTC. This sequence encodes CASSLTGLLGETQYF. This chain uses TRBV7-3 with TRBJ2-5; D may be TRBD2 (6 bases). CDR3 size: 15 residues. From germline, CDR1 is SGHTA and CDR2 FQGTGA. The V end was cut by 0 bases, the J end by 4 bases, with 12 bases between.

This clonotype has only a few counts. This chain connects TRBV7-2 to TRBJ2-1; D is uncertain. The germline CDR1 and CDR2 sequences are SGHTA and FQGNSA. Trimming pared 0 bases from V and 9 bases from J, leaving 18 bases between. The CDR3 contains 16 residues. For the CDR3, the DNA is TGTGCCAGCAGCTTAGCGAGAGCCGCGCGGAGCAGTGAGCAGTTCTTC. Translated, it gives CASSLARAARSSEQFF.

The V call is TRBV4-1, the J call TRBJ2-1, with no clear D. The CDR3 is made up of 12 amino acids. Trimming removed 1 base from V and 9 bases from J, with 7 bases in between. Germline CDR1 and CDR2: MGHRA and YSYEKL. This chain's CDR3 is CASSQGRSEQFF. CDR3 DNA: TGCGCCAGCAGCCAAGGCCGGAGTGAGCAGTTCTTC.

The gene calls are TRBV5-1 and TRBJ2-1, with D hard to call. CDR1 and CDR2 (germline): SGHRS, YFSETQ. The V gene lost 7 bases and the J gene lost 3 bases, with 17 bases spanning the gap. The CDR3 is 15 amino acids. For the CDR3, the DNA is TGCGCCAGCGGGTCGGACGGCCTAGACTACAATGAGCAGTTCTTC. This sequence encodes CASGSDGLDYNEQFF. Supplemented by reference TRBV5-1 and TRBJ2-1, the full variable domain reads KAGVTQTPRYLIKTRGQQVTLSCSPISGHRSVSWYQQTPGQGLQFLFEYFSETQRNKGNFPGRFSGRQFSNSRSEMNVSTLELGDSALYLCASGSDGLDYNEQFFGPGTRLTVL.

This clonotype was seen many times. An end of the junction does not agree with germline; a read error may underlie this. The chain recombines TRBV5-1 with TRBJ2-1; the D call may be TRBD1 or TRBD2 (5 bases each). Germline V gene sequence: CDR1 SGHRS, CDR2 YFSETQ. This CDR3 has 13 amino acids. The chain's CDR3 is CASSLEGNNEQFF. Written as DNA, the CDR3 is TGTGCCAGCAGCTTAGAGGGGAACAATGAGCAGTTCTTC.

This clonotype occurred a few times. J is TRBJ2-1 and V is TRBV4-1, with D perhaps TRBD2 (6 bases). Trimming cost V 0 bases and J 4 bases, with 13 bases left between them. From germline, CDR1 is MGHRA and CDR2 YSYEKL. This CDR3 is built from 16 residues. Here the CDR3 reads CASSQEVAGMYNEQFF. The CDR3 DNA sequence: TGCGCCAGCAGCCAAGAGGTCGCGGGGATGTACAATGAGCAGTTCTTC.

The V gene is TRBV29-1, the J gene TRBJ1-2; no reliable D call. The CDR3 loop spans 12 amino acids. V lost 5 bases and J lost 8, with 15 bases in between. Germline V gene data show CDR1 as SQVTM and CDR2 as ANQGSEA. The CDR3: CSVQPGRKGYTF. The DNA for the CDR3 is TGCAGCGTTCAGCCGGGAAGGAAGGGCTACACCTTC. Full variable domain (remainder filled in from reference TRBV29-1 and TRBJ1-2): SAVISQKPSRDICQRGTSLTIQCQVDSQVTMMFWYRQQPGQSLTLIATANQGSEATYESGFVIDKFPISRPNLTFSTLTVSNMSPEDSSIYLCSVQPGRKGYTFGSGTRLTVV.

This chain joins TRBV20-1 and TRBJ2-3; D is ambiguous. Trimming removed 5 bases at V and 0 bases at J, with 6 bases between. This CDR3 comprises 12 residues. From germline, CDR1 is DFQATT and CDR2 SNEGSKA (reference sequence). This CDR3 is CSADHSTDTQYF. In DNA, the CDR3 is TGCAGTGCTGACCACAGCACAGATACGCAGTATTTT.

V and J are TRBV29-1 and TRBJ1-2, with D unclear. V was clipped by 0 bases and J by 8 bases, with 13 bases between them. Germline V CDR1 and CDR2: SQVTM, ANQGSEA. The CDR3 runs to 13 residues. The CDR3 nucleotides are TGCAGCGTTGAAGATGAATGGTTGGGGGGCTACACCTTC. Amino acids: CSVEDEWLGGYTF.

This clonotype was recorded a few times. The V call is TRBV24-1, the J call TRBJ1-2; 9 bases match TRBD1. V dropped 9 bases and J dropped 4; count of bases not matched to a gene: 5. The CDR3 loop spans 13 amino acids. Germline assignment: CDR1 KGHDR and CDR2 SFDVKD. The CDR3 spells CATGTGSPYGYTF. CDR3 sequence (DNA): TGTGCCACCGGGACAGGGAGCCCCTATGGCTACACCTTC.